These 8 T cell receptor beta chains were sequenced from one sample in a study of T cell changes during pregnancy in multiple sclerosis. Clones were read by immunoSEQ multiplex PCR, and TCRdb kept only the in-frame ones, dropping some. Found here are around 60,000 clones, approximately 92% of them singletons; the top ten hold 0.36%. Material: CD4+ T cells from peripheral blood mononuclear cells, obtained before pregnancy. These receptors all stem from a female donor with multiple sclerosis, enrolled in a pregnancy study.

This chain joins TRBV2 and TRBJ2-3, with TRBD2 as a possible D gene (6 bases). Per the germline V gene, CDR1 is SNHLY and CDR2 is FYNNEI. The CDR3 totals 16 residues. Deletions cut 1 base from V and 3 bases from J, with 14 bases between. The CDR3, as DNA: TGTGCCAGCAGTGAAGAGCGTTCGGGAGTTACAGATACGCAGTATTTT. It specifies CASSEERSGVTDTQYF.

The rearrangement links TRBV5-1 to TRBJ2-3; D not certain. Between the trimmed V and J ends, which lost 3 bases and 0 bases, there was a span of 5 bases. Germline V gene lookup returns CDR1 SGHRS and CDR2 YFSETQ. The CDR3 totals 13 residues. The CDR3 nucleotides are TGCGCCAGCAGCTCTCAGAGCACAGATACGCAGTATTTT. This translates into CASSSQSTDTQYF.

This clone has only one observation. The chain carries TRBV10-3 and TRBJ1-2, with 8 bases that match TRBD1. Germline CDR1 and CDR2: ENHRY and SYGVKD. V lost 6 bases to trimming and J lost 1 base; unmatched junction nucleotides: 7. CDR3 length equals 15 residues. The CDR3 here is CAIRDRVIDNYGYTF. The CDR3 nucleotides are TGTGCCATCAGGGACAGGGTAATTGATAACTATGGCTACACCTTC.

In its sample, this clone was seen once. The chain employs TRBV7-2 and TRBJ2-1; 7 bases match TRBD2. There are 16 residues in the CDR3. V dropped 1 base and J dropped 4; count of bases not matched to a gene: 7. CDR1 SGHTA and CDR2 FQGNSA come from the germline V gene. The CDR3 region has the DNA TGTGCCAGCAGCTTAGATTCCGGGAGGTCTTACAATGAGCAGTTCTTC. Encoded protein: CASSLDSGRSYNEQFF.

The chain carries TRBV28 and TRBJ1-1; 8 nucleotides align to TRBD1. Trimming cost V 4 bases and J 3 bases; bases outside gene matches: 7. Germline V gene lookup returns CDR1 MDHEN and CDR2 SYDVKM. The CDR3 sequence is 15 residues long. The CDR3 spells CASSSSRGRHTEAFF. The DNA for the CDR3 is TGTGCCAGCAGTTCATCCAGGGGGCGGCACACTGAAGCTTTCTTT.

The rearrangement joins TRBV5-4 to TRBJ1-1, with TRBD1 matching 7 bases. Germline CDR1 SGHNT, CDR2 YYREEE (reference sequence). CDR3 length: 13 amino acids. V was clipped by 10 bases and J by 0 bases; unmatched bases: 6. The CDR3 sequence is CAGYRGLNTEAFF. CDR3 nucleotide sequence: TGTGCCGGTTACAGGGGATTGAACACTGAAGCTTTCTTT.

This chain uses TRBV18 with TRBJ2-3, with 7 bases that match TRBD1. V was pared by 3 bases and J by 6 bases, with 3 bases of the junction left unmatched. The CDR3 loop spans 13 amino acids. The V gene's germline CDR1 is KGHSH and CDR2 LQKENI. The CDR3 reads CASSPGQTDTQYF. The CDR3 DNA follows: TGTGCCAGCTCACCGGGACAGACGGATACGCAGTATTTT.

CDR3 sequence reads: CASTRRANTGELFF. The CDR3 DNA sequence: TGTGCCAGCACCCGACGGGCGAACACCGGGGAGCTGTTTTTT. The V call is TRBV7-6, the J call TRBJ2-2; D gene unclear. Per the germline V gene, CDR1 is SGHVS and CDR2 is FNYEAQ. The length of the CDR3 is 14 residues. With 7 bases removed from V and 0 bases from J, the gap between germline ends came to 9 bases.